What follows are 26 T cell receptor beta chains derived from one specimen sequenced in a study of cytomegalovirus exposure and HLA in healthy donors. The PCR was carried out with 60 Vbeta primers and 13 Jbeta primers. The table came from immunoSEQ multiplex PCR; TCRdb's copy has only in-frame clones and leaves some out. The table lists approximately 150,000 clones, roughly 80% of them singletons. The source material was PBMCs. These receptor sequences come from a woman under 40 in good health and CMV-seronegative.

The chain has TRBV5-1 and TRBJ2-1, with 7 bases matching TRBD1. The germline V gene encodes CDR1 SGHRS and CDR2 YFSETQ. This CDR3 is 13 amino acids long. Losses at the gene ends were 1 base for V and 9 bases for J; bases not matched to a gene: 4. The CDR3 region is CASSLNRGSEQFF. CDR3 nucleotides: TGCGCCAGCAGCTTGAACAGGGGCAGTGAGCAGTTCTTC.

The CDR3 DNA follows: TGTGCCTGGAGCAGGGGGAACACCGGGGAGCTGTTTTTT. It is translated as CAWSRGNTGELFF. The V call is TRBV30, the J call TRBJ2-2, with D possibly TRBD1 on 6 matching bases. The CDR3 runs 13 residues. Between the trimmed V and J ends, which lost 3 bases and 1 base, there was a span of 6 bases. Germline lookup yields CDR1 GTSNPN and CDR2 SVGIG (reference sequence).

The chain couples TRBV7-9 to TRBJ1-3, with D possibly matching TRBD1 (5 bases). The CDR3 covers 14 residues. The germline V gene has CDR1 SEHNR and CDR2 FQNEAQ (reference sequence). V lost 5 bases, J lost 0 bases, and 8 bases lay in between. The CDR3 region has the DNA TGTGCCAGCAGCCGGGGGGACTCTGGAAACACCATATATTTT. This gives the protein CASSRGDSGNTIYF.

This clone has a handful of counts. CDR3 in DNA: TGTGCCAGCAGAGGAAGGACAGGGAACACCGGGGAGCTGTTTTTT. Protein: CASRGRTGNTGELFF. The J gene is TRBJ2-2, the V gene TRBV6-6; 7 positions agree with TRBD1. Germline CDR1 is MNHNY and CDR2 is SVGAGI (reference sequence). V trimming: 6 bases; J trimming: 1 base; junction bases outside the gene matches: 5. The CDR3 contains 15 residues.

About this clone itself: The junction and the germline gene differ at one end; a read error may be behind it. The rearrangement uses TRBV5-4 and TRBJ2-1; 7 bases are shared with TRBD2. The CDR3 length is 16 residues. Germline-derived CDR1 and CDR2 are SGHNT and YYREEE (reference sequence). CDR3 sequence reads: CASSRAGRGSDNEQFF. CDR3 coding DNA: TGTGCCAGCAGCCGGGCGGGGAGGGGCTCCGACAATGAGCAGTTCTTC.

This clone was counted a single time. The chain couples TRBV5-6 to TRBJ1-2; TRBD1 might be the D (5 bases). With 6 bases removed from V and 4 bases from J, the gap between germline ends came to 19 bases. This CDR3 is built from 15 residues. CDR1 is SGHDT and CDR2 is YYEEEE in the germline V gene. CDR3 in DNA: TGTGCCAGCACCCAGGGTCCCTCTTTCTTCTATGGCTACACCTTC. Translation gives CASTQGPSFFYGYTF.

The genes are TRBV5-6 and TRBJ1-3, with 10 bases fitting TRBD1. The CDR3 is 15 amino acids. Germline CDR1 SGHDT, CDR2 YYEEEE. The junction had 6 bases not matched to a gene; V was cut back by 4 bases and J by 5 bases. CDR3 coding DNA: TGTGCCAGCAGCAGAATGACAGGGGGCCGAAACACCATATATTTT. It yields the protein CASSRMTGGRNTIYF.

The CDR3: CSVSWTGGNTEAFF. CDR3 DNA: TGCAGCGTTTCCTGGACAGGGGGGAACACTGAAGCTTTCTTT. This chain joins TRBV29-1 and TRBJ1-1; the match to TRBD1 covers 10 bases. With 5 bases clipped from V and 1 base from J, the junction kept 4 bases outside the gene matches. The germline gives CDR1 SQVTM, CDR2 ANQGSEA. The CDR3 totals 14 residues.

In this sample, this clone turned up once. Additional DNA sequences in this sample encode the identical CDR3. The V call is TRBV30, the J call TRBJ1-5; perhaps TRBD1 as D (6 bases). The CDR3 consists of 13 residues. V lost 3 bases, J lost 4 bases, and 10 bases lay in between. The germline CDR1 and CDR2 sequences are GTSNPN and SVGIG (reference sequence). CDR3 nucleotides: TGTGCCTGGAGCGAACAGGGTAATCAGCCCCAGCATTTT. Encoded protein: CAWSEQGNQPQHF. The variable domain in full, with the rest retrieved from reference TRBV30 and TRBJ1-5, is SQTIHQWPATLVQPVGSPLSLECTVEGTSNPNLYWYRQAAGRGLQLLFYSVGIGQISSEVPQNLSASRPQDRQFILSSKKLLLSDSGFYLCAWSEQGNQPQHFGDGTRLSIL.

J is TRBJ2-7 and V is TRBV4-1; TRBD1 aligns across 8 bases. The V gene end was trimmed by 3 bases and the J gene end by 6 bases; junction bases not matched to a gene: 10. Looked up from germline, CDR1 is MGHRA and CDR2 is YSYEKL. The CDR3 is 15 amino acids. The CDR3 region has the DNA TGCGCCAGCAGCCATCTCAGGACAGGGAGGTCCGAGCAGTACTTC. Amino acid sequence: CASSHLRTGRSEQYF.

The gene calls are TRBV10-3 and TRBJ2-5, with D perhaps matching TRBD1 (5 bases). Germline loops: CDR1 ENHRY, CDR2 SYGVKD. This CDR3 is 14 amino acids long. Trimming removed 10 bases from V and 7 bases from J, with 22 bases in between. The CDR3 DNA follows: TGTGCCAGCCGAGCACAGGACACGGAGTTGACCCAGTACTTC. Protein sequence: CASRAQDTELTQYF.

The rearrangement uses TRBV5-1 and TRBJ2-7, with 8 nucleotides matching TRBD1. With 0 bases clipped from V and 5 bases from J, the junction kept 10 bases outside the gene matches. Germline V gives CDR1 SGHRS, CDR2 YFSETQ. The CDR3 length is 16 residues. CDR3 nucleotide sequence: TGCGCCAGCAGCTTGGGTGGATCAGGGGGCGTGAACGAGCAGTACTTC. Protein product: CASSLGGSGGVNEQYF.

The chain employs TRBV29-1 and TRBJ2-7; D is perhaps TRBD2 (6 bases). Per the germline V gene, CDR1 is SQVTM and CDR2 is ANQGSEA. V dropped 4 bases and J dropped 3 bases, with 7 bases sitting between them. The CDR3 contains 11 residues. CDR3 loop: CSVVSGYEQYF. The DNA for the CDR3 is TGCAGCGTTGTTAGCGGCTACGAGCAGTACTTC.

The chain joins TRBV19 to TRBJ1-3; 8 nucleotides align to TRBD1. The junction had 3 bases not matched to a gene; V was cut back by 3 bases and J by 2 bases. From germline, CDR1 is LNHDA and CDR2 SQIVND (reference sequence). The CDR3 contains 15 residues. The CDR3 DNA follows: TGTGCCAGTAGTATCCGGACAGGGACTGGAAACACCATATATTTT. Its protein product is CASSIRTGTGNTIYF.

This chain links TRBV30 with TRBJ1-4, with D perhaps TRBD1 (5 bases). This CDR3 contains 14 residues. Trimming pared 2 bases from V and 4 bases from J, leaving 11 bases between. Germline CDR1 and CDR2: GTSNPN and SVGIG (reference sequence). CDR3 in DNA: TGTGCCTGGAGTATAGGACACATTAATGAAAAACTGTTTTTT. Protein product: CAWSIGHINEKLFF.

The count of this clone is one. Other DNA sequences within the sample encode an identical CDR3. The chain combines TRBV7-2 with TRBJ2-7; possible D gene TRBD2, 6 bases. The CDR3 runs 16 residues. Trimming took off 5 bases at V and 2 bases at J, with 19 bases between the two ends. Looked up from germline, CDR1 is SGHTA and CDR2 is FQGNSA. CDR3 in amino acids: CASSIRLAGKAYEQYF. CDR3 DNA: TGTGCCAGCAGCATACGACTGGCGGGGAAAGCCTACGAGCAGTACTTC.

This chain connects TRBV11-2 to TRBJ2-4; TRBD2 matches 8 bases. The V segment lost 6 bases and the J segment 1 base; nucleotides outside the gene matches: 5. The CDR3 has 15 residues. The germline V gene has CDR1 SGHAT and CDR2 FQNNGV. The CDR3 protein is CASRSPGGAKNIQYF. The CDR3 DNA follows: TGTGCCAGCAGATCGCCGGGAGGGGCCAAAAACATTCAGTACTTC.

The chain combines TRBV7-3 with TRBJ1-2; perhaps TRBD1 as D (6 bases). The CDR3 totals 15 residues. Germline V gene sequence: CDR1 SGHTA, CDR2 FQGTGA. The V and J ends lost 7 bases and 0 bases respectively, with 15 bases between them. The CDR3 loop reads CASNQGGVANYGYTF. The CDR3 DNA reads as TGTGCCAGCAACCAAGGGGGGGTCGCTAACTATGGCTACACCTTC. Together with reference TRBV7-3 and TRBJ1-2, the CDR3 gives the full variable domain: GAGVSQTPSNKVTEKGKYVELRCDPISGHTALYWYRQSLGQGPEFLIYFQGTGAADDSGLPNDRFFAVRPEGSVSTLKIQRTERGDSAVYLCASNQGGVANYGYTFGSGTRLTVV.

This clone has a handful of counts. The rearrangement uses TRBV10-3 and TRBJ1-1; tentatively, D is TRBD1 (5 bases). V lost 4 bases and J lost 4, with 10 bases in between. Germline V gives CDR1 ENHRY, CDR2 SYGVKD. This CDR3 region has 13 residues. The DNA of the CDR3 is TGTGCCATCAGTGGGAGGGGTTTCACTGAAGCTTTCTTT. Translation gives CAISGRGFTEAFF.

The gene calls are TRBV7-3 and TRBJ2-2, with 7 bases fitting TRBD1. Germline V gene sequence: CDR1 SGHTA, CDR2 FQGTGA. With 3 bases clipped from V and 6 bases from J, the junction kept 4 bases outside the gene matches. This CDR3 contains 14 residues. CDR3 in DNA: TGTGCCAGCAGCTTTCCACAGGGGTCCGGGGAGCTGTTTTTT. Its protein product is CASSFPQGSGELFF.

V usage is TRBV14 and J usage is TRBJ2-2, with a possible D match to TRBD2 (6 bases). The CDR3 covers 15 residues. Germline values: CDR1 SGHDN, CDR2 FVKESK. The ends were cut back, 1 base at V and 5 bases at J, with 11 bases in the middle. The CDR3 sequence is CASSQAFLATGELFF. The CDR3 nucleotides read TGTGCCAGCAGCCAAGCTTTCCTAGCGACCGGGGAGCTGTTTTTT.

The chain uses TRBV27 and TRBJ2-1, with D maybe TRBD2 (5 bases). Deletions cut 2 bases from V and 0 bases from J, with 14 bases between. CDR3 size: 17 residues. Germline loops: CDR1 MNHEY, CDR2 SMNVEV (reference sequence). CDR3 in amino acids: CASSLPRLASSYNEQFF. CDR3 DNA: TGTGCCAGCAGTTTACCACGGCTAGCAAGCTCCTACAATGAGCAGTTCTTC.

The chain combines TRBV7-8 with TRBJ1-5, with D possibly being TRBD1 (6 bases). The CDR3 extends over 16 amino acids. Trimming left V 4 bases short and J 0 bases short, with 13 bases between. CDR1 and CDR2 (germline): SGHVS, FQNEAQ. The CDR3 spells CASSSTRDISNQPQHF. The CDR3 DNA follows: TGTGCCAGCAGCTCTACCCGGGACATTAGCAATCAGCCCCAGCATTTT.

V gene TRBV6-4 combines with J gene TRBJ2-1; TRBD1 might be the D (5 bases). Trimming left V 2 bases short and J 8 bases short, with 10 bases between. The CDR3 totals 13 residues. Germline assignment: CDR1 MRHNA and CDR2 SNTAGT. The CDR3 reads CASSDHRKDEQFF. As DNA, the CDR3 is TGTGCCAGCAGTGACCACAGGAAGGATGAGCAGTTCTTC.

The gene calls are TRBV19 and TRBJ2-7; TRBD2 agrees at 8 bases. The length of the CDR3 is 17 residues. V lost 8 bases, J lost 0 bases, and 15 bases stayed unmatched. Germline lookup yields CDR1 LNHDA and CDR2 SQIVND (reference sequence). Here the CDR3 DNA reads TGTGCCAGTTCGGGGCTAGCGGGTAGGGCTAGCTCCTACGAGCAGTACTTC. It is translated as CASSGLAGRASSYEQYF. The full variable domain, with the rest looked up from reference TRBV19 and TRBJ2-7, is DGGITQSPKYLFRKEGQNVTLSCEQNLNHDAMYWYRQDPGQGLRLIYYSQIVNDFQKGDIAEGYSVSREKKESFPLTVTSAQKNPTAFYLCASSGLAGRASSYEQYFGPGTRLTVT.

The chain carries TRBV5-4 and TRBJ1-1; weak D call: TRBD1 (5 bases). V was cut by 1 base and J by 4 bases, with 14 bases left in between. The CDR3 runs to 15 residues. Germline CDR1 is SGHNT and CDR2 is YYREEE (reference sequence). The CDR3 sequence is CASSLILGQGTEAFF. Here the CDR3 DNA reads TGTGCCAGCAGCTTGATCCTGGGTCAGGGCACTGAAGCTTTCTTT.